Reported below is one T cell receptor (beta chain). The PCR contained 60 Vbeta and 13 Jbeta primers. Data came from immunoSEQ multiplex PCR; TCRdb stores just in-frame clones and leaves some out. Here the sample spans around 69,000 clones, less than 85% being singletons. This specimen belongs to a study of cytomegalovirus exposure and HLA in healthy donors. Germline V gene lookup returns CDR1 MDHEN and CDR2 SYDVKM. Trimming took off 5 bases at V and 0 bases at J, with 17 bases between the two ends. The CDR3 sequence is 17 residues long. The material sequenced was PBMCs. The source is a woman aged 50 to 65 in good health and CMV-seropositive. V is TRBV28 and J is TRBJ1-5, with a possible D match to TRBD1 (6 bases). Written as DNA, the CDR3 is TGTGCCAGCAGTCTTTGGGGGGGGCGCTATAGCAATCAGCCCCAGCATTTT. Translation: CASSLWGGRYSNQPQHF. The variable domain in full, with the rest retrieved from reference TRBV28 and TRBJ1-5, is DVKVTQSSRYLVKRTGEKVFLECVQDMDHENMFWYRQDPGLGLRLIYFSYDVKMKEKGDIPEGYSVSREKKERFSLILESASTNQTSMYLCASSLWGGRYSNQPQHFGDGTRLSIL.